Reported below is one T cell receptor (beta chain). TCRdb reprocessed the RT-PCR reads with MiXCR, giving one entry per CDR3 protein. In the table there are 400,000 to 500,000 distinct CDR3 sequences, 16% of which are singletons. This entry comes from a study of patients and donors after allogeneic stem cell transplantation. Trimming pared 6 bases from V and 8 bases from J, leaving 14 bases between. Germline assignment: CDR1 MNHEY and CDR2 SMNVEV (reference sequence). CDR3 size: 13 residues. The receptor comes from a human donor who was either an allogeneic HSCT recipient or a stem cell or donor lymphocyte infusion donor (not recorded which). It is not recorded whose cells these are; they may come from a transplant donor. The genes are TRBV27 and TRBJ2-1; D is unclear. The sequencing sample was made of blood, either unsorted or a sorted T cell fraction (not recorded which). The CDR3 here is CASSLLGVDEQFF. Here the CDR3 DNA reads TGTGCCAGCAGCCTGCTCGGAGTCGATGAGCAGTTCTTC.